The clone carrying this T cell receptor (beta chain) was recorded only once. The source of the sample is a study of cytomegalovirus exposure and HLA in healthy donors. The PCR made use of 60 Vbeta and 13 Jbeta primers. The repertoire was sequenced with immunoSEQ multiplex PCR; TCRdb's copy has only in-frame clones and lacks some. The table has tens of thousands of clones, 72% seen once; the top ten hold roughly an eighth. The CDR3 covers 11 residues. V lost 0 bases to trimming and J lost 12 bases, with 6 bases between them. CDR1 is ENHRY, CDR2 SYGVKD, per germline. The genes are TRBV10-3 and TRBJ2-1; no reliable D call. The origin of this receptor is a woman in her forties in good health and CMV-seropositive. Sequenced material: PBMCs. This chain's CDR3 is CAISESLRQFF. The CDR3 bases are TGTGCCATCAGTGAGTCCCTGAGGCAGTTCTTC.